This T cell receptor (beta chain) was retrieved from a study of OX40 agonist ivuxolimab in advanced cancers. Notes on the study in general: Partial responders at 0.1-3.0 mg/kg had among the lowest clonal expansion.

The assay was immunoSEQ multiplex PCR, and TCRdb's table has in-frame clones only and misses some. Of some 42,000 clones listed, 70% to 90% were seen once; the top ten hold over 2.5%. A note on this clone: The antigen remains unidentified.

This TCR derives from an adult with an advanced solid tumor such as melanoma, head and neck, liver or kidney cancer. The sample in question was CD4+ or CD8+ T cells sorted from blood, obtained in a trial of the OX40 agonist ivuxolimab.

The CDR3 coding sequence is TGTGCCAGCAGCAAACAGGCCCGGAATGAAAAACTGTTTTTT. As protein: CASSKQARNEKLFF. The rearrangement joins TRBV7-8 to TRBJ1-4, with D maybe TRBD1 (5 bases). V was pared by 5 bases and J by 5 bases, with 12 bases between. From germline, CDR1 is SGHVS and CDR2 FQNEAQ. This CDR3 has 14 residues.